This TCR beta chain was captured by sequencing in a study of blood T cell repertoires in COVID-19. Trimming removed 2 bases at V and 0 bases at J, with 9 bases between. The germline V gene has CDR1 SGHNT and CDR2 YYREEE (reference sequence). CDR3 size: 15 residues. The method was immunoSEQ multiplex PCR; TCRdb's version includes in-frame clones alone and lacks a portion of them. Here the sample spans about 120,000 clones, roughly 91% being singletons. The chain joins TRBV5-4 to TRBJ2-1; possibly TRBD1 for D (5 bases). This clonotype was sampled from a woman aged 45-59 years with acute or convalescent COVID-19. Sample: peripheral blood. For the CDR3, the DNA is TGTGCCAGCAGCTTACAGGCTAGCTCCTACAATGAGCAGTTCTTC. It translates to CASSLQASSYNEQFF.